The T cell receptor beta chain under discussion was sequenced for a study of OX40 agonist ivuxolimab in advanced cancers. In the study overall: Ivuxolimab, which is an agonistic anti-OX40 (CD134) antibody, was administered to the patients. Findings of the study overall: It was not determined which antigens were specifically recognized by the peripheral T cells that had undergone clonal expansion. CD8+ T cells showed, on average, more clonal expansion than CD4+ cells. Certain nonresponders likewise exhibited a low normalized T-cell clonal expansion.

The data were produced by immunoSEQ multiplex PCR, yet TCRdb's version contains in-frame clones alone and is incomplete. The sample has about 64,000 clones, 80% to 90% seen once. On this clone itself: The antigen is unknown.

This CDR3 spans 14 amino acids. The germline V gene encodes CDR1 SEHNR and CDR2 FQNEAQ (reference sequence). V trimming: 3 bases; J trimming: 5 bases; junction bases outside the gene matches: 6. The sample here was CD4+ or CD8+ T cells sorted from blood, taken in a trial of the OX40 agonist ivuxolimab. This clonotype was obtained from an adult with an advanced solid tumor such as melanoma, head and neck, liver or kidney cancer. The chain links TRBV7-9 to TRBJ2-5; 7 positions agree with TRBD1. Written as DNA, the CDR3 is TGTGCCAGCAGCTTCCAAGGGGGCCTGGAGACCCAGTACTTC. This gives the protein CASSFQGGLETQYF.